In this sample, the clone carrying this T cell receptor (beta chain) turned up a few times. The antigen remains undetermined. ViraFEST assay sequencing came after antigen-specific CD4+ T cells were expanded with viral peptide pools. Isolation of CD4+ T cells took place after less than twelve days of culture. It was on days 3 and 7 that half the medium was replaced with IL-2 medium. TCRdb's copy holds only in-frame clones and misses some; the assay was immunoSEQ multiplex PCR. Of tens of thousands of clones listed, 70% are singletons. The data are from a study of vaccination effects on CD4 cells after COVID-19. Germline loops: CDR1 LGHDT, CDR2 YNNKEL (reference sequence). CDR3 length: 15 amino acids. The J segment lost 3 bases and the V segment lost 3 bases, leaving 5 bases of the junction unmatched.

The chain has TRBV3-1 (or the pseudogene TRBV3-2) and TRBJ1-3; 7 bases fit TRBD1. This TCR was recovered from a human donor who received a COVID-19 vaccine. Sequencing was performed on CD4+ T cells from PBMCs cultured with HCoV-229E spike peptides, taken before COVID-19 vaccination. This chain's CDR3 is CASSQMDRSGNTIYF. Written as DNA, the CDR3 is TGTGCCAGCAGCCAGATGGACAGGAGTGGAAACACCATATATTTT.